This T cell receptor beta chain was sequenced in a study of cytomegalovirus exposure and HLA in healthy donors. Study-wide results and limits: Later, an analysis found that TCR clusters from the first cohort tended to co-occur in the 110 or so validation repertoires. It was 150 to 200 TCR beta chains that were listed as cytomegalovirus-associated.

Clones were read by immunoSEQ multiplex PCR, and TCRdb kept only the in-frame ones, dropping some. The repertoire holds roughly 300,000 clones, about nine tenths seen once, with roughly 1.2% in the top ten. The CDR3 runs 14 residues. V was clipped by 5 bases and J by 2 bases, with 12 bases between them. Germline assignment: CDR1 PRHDT and CDR2 FYEKMQ (reference sequence). Concerning this clone itself: Its antigen is currently unknown.

The chain is built from TRBV13 and TRBJ2-5, with D perhaps being TRBD1 or TRBD2 (5 bases each). Sequenced input: PBMCs. This clonotype originated in a woman aged 25 to 39 in good health and CMV-seropositive. CDR3: CASSTGTRQETQYF. CDR3 coding DNA: TGTGCCAGCAGCACGGGGACGCGTCAAGAGACCCAGTACTTC.